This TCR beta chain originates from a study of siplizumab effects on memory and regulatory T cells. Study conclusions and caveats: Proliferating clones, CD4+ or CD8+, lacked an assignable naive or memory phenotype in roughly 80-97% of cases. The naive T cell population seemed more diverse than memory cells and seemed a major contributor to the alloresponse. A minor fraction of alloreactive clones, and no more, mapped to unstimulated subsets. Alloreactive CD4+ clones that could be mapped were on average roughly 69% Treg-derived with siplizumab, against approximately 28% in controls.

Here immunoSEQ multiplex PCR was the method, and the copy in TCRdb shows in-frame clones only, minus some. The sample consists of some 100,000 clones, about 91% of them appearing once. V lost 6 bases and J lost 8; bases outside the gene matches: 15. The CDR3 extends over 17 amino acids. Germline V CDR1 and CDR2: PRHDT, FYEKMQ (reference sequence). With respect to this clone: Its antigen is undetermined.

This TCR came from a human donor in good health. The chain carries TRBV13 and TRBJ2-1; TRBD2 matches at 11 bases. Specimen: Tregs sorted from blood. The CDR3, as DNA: TGTGCCAGCAGTTTAATGCTTCCTAGCGGGGGGTTGTATGAGCAGTTCTTC. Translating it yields CASSLMLPSGGLYEQFF. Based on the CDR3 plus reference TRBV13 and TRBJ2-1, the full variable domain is AAGVIQSPRHLIKEKRETATLKCYPIPRHDTVYWYQQGPGQDPQFLISFYEKMQSDKGSIPDRFSAQQFSDYHSELNMSSLELGDSALYFCASSLMLPSGGLYEQFFGPGTRLTVL.